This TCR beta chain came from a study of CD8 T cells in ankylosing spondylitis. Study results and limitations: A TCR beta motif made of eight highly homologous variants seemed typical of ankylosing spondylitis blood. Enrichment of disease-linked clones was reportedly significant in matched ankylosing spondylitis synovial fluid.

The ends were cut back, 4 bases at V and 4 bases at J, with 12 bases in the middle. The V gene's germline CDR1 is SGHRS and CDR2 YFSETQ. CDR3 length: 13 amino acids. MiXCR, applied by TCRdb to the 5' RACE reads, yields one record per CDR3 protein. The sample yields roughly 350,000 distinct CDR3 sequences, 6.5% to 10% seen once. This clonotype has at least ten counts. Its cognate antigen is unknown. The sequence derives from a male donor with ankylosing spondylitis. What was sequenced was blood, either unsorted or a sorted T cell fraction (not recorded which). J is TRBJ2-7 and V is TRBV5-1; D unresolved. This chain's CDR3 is CASSTDMRYEQYF. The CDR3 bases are TGCGCCAGCAGCACCGACATGCGGTACGAGCAGTACTTC.